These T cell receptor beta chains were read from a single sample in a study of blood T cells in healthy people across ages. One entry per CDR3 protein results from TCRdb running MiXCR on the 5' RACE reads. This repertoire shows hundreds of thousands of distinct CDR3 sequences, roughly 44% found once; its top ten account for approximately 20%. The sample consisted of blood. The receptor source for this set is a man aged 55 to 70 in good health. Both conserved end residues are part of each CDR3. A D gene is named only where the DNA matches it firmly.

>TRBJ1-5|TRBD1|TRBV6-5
CASSSGGGRGNQPQHF
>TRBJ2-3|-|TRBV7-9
CAIDSRRTDTQYF
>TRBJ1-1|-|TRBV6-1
CASSVGGNILTEAFF
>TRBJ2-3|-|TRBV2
CASSEREPGLTDTQYF
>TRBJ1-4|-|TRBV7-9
CASSFEFREKLFF
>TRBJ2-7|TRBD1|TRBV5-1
CASSTGTGNEQYF
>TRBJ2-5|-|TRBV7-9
CASSLERQLLRETQYF
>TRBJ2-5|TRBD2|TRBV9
CASSVDTGRGETQYF
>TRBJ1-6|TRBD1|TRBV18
CASSDRVVGPLHF
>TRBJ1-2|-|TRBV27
CASSLRAVYGYTF
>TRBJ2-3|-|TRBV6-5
CASSPQGFPTDTQYF
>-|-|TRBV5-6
CVSSSGTRKEKETQYF
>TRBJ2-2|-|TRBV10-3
CAISDTTEITEELFF
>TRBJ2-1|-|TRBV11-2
CASSLDLYNEQFF
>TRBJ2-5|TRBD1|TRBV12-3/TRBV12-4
CASSPGTGGETQYF
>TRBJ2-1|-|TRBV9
CASSAGGGGYHNEQFF
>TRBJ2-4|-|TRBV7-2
CASSDDGGTNIQYF
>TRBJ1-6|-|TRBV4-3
CASRQGAGSPLHF
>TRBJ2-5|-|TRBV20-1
CSARDAAEGRETQYF
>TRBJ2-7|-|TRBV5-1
CASTPHRMNSYEQYF
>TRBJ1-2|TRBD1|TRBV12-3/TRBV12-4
CASSFGTGTGYTF
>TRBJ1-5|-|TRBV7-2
CASSLGESRNQPQHF
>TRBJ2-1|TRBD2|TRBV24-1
CATSDLSGGYEQFF
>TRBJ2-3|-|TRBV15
CATSRDHSQFQHSTGTQYF
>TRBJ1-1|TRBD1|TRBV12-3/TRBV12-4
CASSTRQGDTEAFF